What follows are 20 T cell receptor beta chains derived from one specimen sequenced in a study of regulatory T cells in long-lasting Graves disease. As to time point: newly diagnosed GD, antithyroid drugs for less than 3 months. TCR sequences were obtained from RNA taken from PBMCs. For TCR beta, libraries came from iRepertoire HTBI primers and Arm-PCR of CDR3 regions. MiXCR was run by TCRdb on the multiplex PCR reads, yielding one entry per CDR3 protein. The sample lists 550,000 to 650,000 distinct CDR3 sequences; 15% to 20% were seen once. This sample also belongs to another study, concerning T cells in Graves' hyperthyroidism and ophthalmopathy.

This specimen was peripheral blood mononuclear cells (PBMCs), taken at new diagnosis, from a patient treated with antithyroid drugs. These receptors were taken from a man aged 18 to 35 with Graves disease.

This clonotype appeared many times. The CDR3 sequence: CASSRDPGSTNEKLFF. The CDR3 DNA follows: TGCGCCAGCAGCAGGGATCCTGGGTCGACTAATGAAAAACTGTTTTTT. The V gene is TRBV5-1, the J gene TRBJ1-4; D gene unclear. Trimming took 4 bases from V and 2 from J, leaving 15 bases between them. This CDR3 spans 16 amino acids. The V gene's germline CDR1 is SGHRS and CDR2 YFSETQ. Complete variable domain (other parts from reference TRBV5-1 and TRBJ1-4): KAGVTQTPRYLIKTRGQQVTLSCSPISGHRSVSWYQQTPGQGLQFLFEYFSETQRNKGNFPGRFSGRQFSNSRSEMNVSTLELGDSALYLCASSRDPGSTNEKLFFGSGTQLSVL.

The chain has TRBV12-5 and TRBJ1-6, with 10 bases identical to TRBD1. The CDR3 totals 14 residues. Trimming cost V 7 bases and J 7 bases; bases outside gene matches: 4. Per the germline V gene, CDR1 is LGHNT and CDR2 is FRNRAP. CDR3 loop: CASASGQGNSPLHF. The CDR3 bases are TGTGCTAGTGCCTCGGGACAGGGGAATTCACCCCTCCACTTT.

This clonotype appeared many times. J is TRBJ2-1 and V is TRBV27; D unclear. Trimming removed 8 bases at V and 2 bases at J, with 7 bases between. In germline, CDR1 is MNHEY, CDR2 SMNVEV (reference sequence). This CDR3 has 12 residues. The CDR3 reads CASGRAYNEQFF. The CDR3 DNA is TGTGCCAGCGGACGGGCCTACAATGAGCAGTTCTTC.

There are a few counts of this clonotype. The chain recombines TRBV29-1 with TRBJ2-1; D is perhaps TRBD1 (8 bases). Germline lookup yields CDR1 SQVTM and CDR2 ANQGSEA. The CDR3 loop spans 18 amino acids. Trimming took off 7 bases at V and 6 bases at J, with 31 bases between the two ends. The CDR3 region is CSAARTGRGIRTGNEQFF. In nucleotides, the CDR3 is TGCAGCGCAGCCCGGACAGGGAGGGGGATACGAACGGGCAATGAGCAGTTCTTC.

The J gene is TRBJ1-4, the V gene TRBV6-2 or TRBV6-3, with D unresolved. V was cut by 2 bases and J by 10 bases, with 8 bases left in between. The CDR3 extends over 12 amino acids. Germline V CDR1 and CDR2: MNHEY, SVGEGT. The CDR3 reads CASSYGERKLFF. The CDR3 nucleotides read TGTGCCAGCAGTTACGGGGAGCGAAAACTGTTTTTT.

This clonotype turned up a few times. The V gene is TRBV15, the J gene TRBJ1-4; D ambiguous. V dropped 3 bases and J dropped 0 bases, with 5 bases sitting between them. The CDR3 contains 14 residues. Per the germline V gene, CDR1 is LNHNV and CDR2 is YYDKDF (reference sequence). DNA for the CDR3: TGTGCCACCAGCAGTGACGCAACTAATGAAAAACTGTTTTTT. Amino acid sequence: CATSSDATNEKLFF.

The V call is TRBV11-2, the J call TRBJ1-1, with 8 bases matching TRBD1. V shed 5 bases and J 4 bases; nucleotides not matched to a gene: 3. Germline values: CDR1 SGHAT, CDR2 FQNNGV. This CDR3 has 13 amino acids. This CDR3 reads CASSDRGITEAFF. The CDR3 bases are TGTGCCAGCAGCGACAGGGGAATCACTGAAGCTTTCTTT.

This clonotype was found many times. V and J are TRBV6-1 and TRBJ2-1, with unresolved D. The CDR3 is 16 amino acids. Per the germline V gene, CDR1 is MNHNS and CDR2 is SASEGT. The V and J ends lost 5 bases and 2 bases respectively, with 16 bases between them. CDR3 loop: CASSPGDLPPYNEQFF. CDR3 DNA sequence: TGTGCCAGCAGTCCCGGAGATCTACCCCCCTACAATGAGCAGTTCTTC.

This clonotype was counted at least ten times. The chain combines TRBV12-3 or TRBV12-4 with TRBJ2-3; 13 bases map to TRBD2. The length of the CDR3 is 18 residues. V trimming: 0 bases; J trimming: 6 bases; junction bases outside the gene matches: 9. The CDR3 region has the DNA TGTGCCAGCAGTTTAGCGGGACTAGCGGGATTACATGGGGATACGCAGTATTTT. Translation: CASSLAGLAGLHGDTQYF.

This clonotype came up a few times. V is TRBV19 and J is TRBJ2-3, with 9 bases aligning to TRBD2. Germline values: CDR1 LNHDA, CDR2 SQIVND (reference sequence). There are 18 residues in the CDR3. V was clipped by 4 bases and J by 6 bases; unmatched bases: 17. The CDR3 is CASSTPTSAGGRMDTQYF. CDR3 DNA: TGTGCCAGTAGTACCCCCACTTCTGCGGGAGGGCGGATGGATACGCAGTATTTT.

This clonotype was observed at least ten times. The V and J genes are TRBV20-1 and TRBJ2-4; maybe TRBD1 (5 bases). V lost 6 bases, J lost 3 bases, and 12 bases lay in between. CDR3 length: 13 residues. Germline V lookup: CDR1 DFQATT, CDR2 SNEGSKA (reference sequence). DNA for the CDR3: TGCAGTGCAGACGACAGACTCAAAAACATTCAGTACTTC. Its translation is CSADDRLKNIQYF.

This clonotype was counted at least ten times. The genes are TRBV14 and TRBJ2-1, with 10 nucleotides matching TRBD2. With 3 bases clipped from V and 8 bases from J, the junction kept 4 bases outside the gene matches. This CDR3 comprises 14 residues. Germline-derived CDR1 and CDR2 are SGHDN and FVKESK. The CDR3 loop reads CASSHLAGAYEQFF. The CDR3 DNA follows: TGTGCCAGCAGCCACCTAGCGGGAGCCTATGAGCAGTTCTTC.

This clonotype has only a few counts. The V call is TRBV4-2, the J call TRBJ2-7; 11 nucleotides match TRBD2. CDR3 length equals 18 residues. Germline CDR1 and CDR2: LGHNA and YNFKEQ. V was clipped by 2 bases and J by 1 base; unmatched bases: 10. The CDR3 sequence: CASSQTTGTSGFSYEQYF. The CDR3 bases are TGTGCCAGCAGCCAAACTACCGGGACTAGCGGTTTTTCCTACGAGCAGTACTTC.

This clonotype was seen only a few times. The CDR3 nucleotides read TGTGCCAGCAGCGTAGGGGGGGGAGAAAGCACAGATACGCAGTATTTT. This gives the protein CASSVGGGESTDTQYF. This chain links TRBV9 with TRBJ2-3; 7 positions agree with TRBD2. The CDR3 is made up of 16 amino acids. J gave up 0 bases and V 0 bases, and 4 bases lay outside the gene matches. The germline CDR1 and CDR2 sequences are SGDLS and YYNGEE.

This clonotype was seen at least ten times. This rearrangement joins TRBV27 to TRBJ2-7; 12 bases are a match to TRBD2. Germline V gene sequence: CDR1 MNHEY, CDR2 SMNVEV (reference sequence). This CDR3 is 15 amino acids long. J gave up 5 bases and V 4 bases, and 6 bases lay outside the gene matches. The CDR3 here is CASSSLLAGGNEQYF. The CDR3 DNA is TGTGCCAGCAGTTCCCTACTAGCGGGAGGTAACGAGCAGTACTTC.

This clonotype was counted many times. The CDR3 sequence is CASSEGISGNYEQYF. In nucleotides, the CDR3 is TGTGCCAGCAGCGAGGGCATTAGCGGGAACTACGAGCAGTACTTC. V gene TRBV9 combines with J gene TRBJ2-7; 8 bases are a match to TRBD2. After removal of 3 bases from V and 3 bases from J, the junction contained 8 bases not matched to a gene. CDR1 and CDR2 from the germline V gene are SGDLS and YYNGEE. This CDR3 contains 15 residues.

At least ten counts were recorded for this clonotype. V usage is TRBV2 and J usage is TRBJ2-3; D remains unclear. The V end was cut by 3 bases, the J end by 2 bases, with 12 bases between. Germline assignment: CDR1 SNHLY and CDR2 FYNNEI. This CDR3 is 15 amino acids long. Written as DNA, the CDR3 is TGTGCCAGCAGTGAGAGTCGGATTGCCACAGATACGCAGTATTTT. Translated, it gives CASSESRIATDTQYF.

This chain joins TRBV10-3 and TRBJ2-7, with D perhaps matching TRBD1 (5 bases). Germline V gene sequence: CDR1 ENHRY, CDR2 SYGVKD. V gave up 2 bases and J gave up 9 bases, with 14 bases separating them. This CDR3 region has 13 residues. The CDR3: CAISEQEGGAQYF. CDR3 bases: TGTGCCATCAGTGAGCAAGAAGGTGGGGCGCAGTACTTC.

The chain joins TRBV19 to TRBJ2-3, with D uncertain. The V gene's germline CDR1 is LNHDA and CDR2 SQIVND (reference sequence). The ends were cut back, 1 base at V and 4 bases at J, with 6 bases in the middle. The CDR3 loop spans 13 amino acids. As DNA, the CDR3 is TGTGCCAGTAGTATAGCACGAGCAGATACGCAGTATTTT. Translated: CASSIARADTQYF. Looking up the rest from reference TRBV19 and TRBJ2-3 gives the full variable domain: DGGITQSPKYLFRKEGQNVTLSCEQNLNHDAMYWYRQDPGQGLRLIYYSQIVNDFQKGDIAEGYSVSREKKESFPLTVTSAQKNPTAFYLCASSIARADTQYFGPGTRLTVL.

This clonotype was observed at least ten times. A junction boundary mismatches the germline segment, possibly from a read error. The chain is built from TRBV5-1 and TRBJ2-7; TRBD1 matches 10 bases. There are 14 residues in the CDR3. Germline V gene sequence: CDR1 SGHRS, CDR2 YFSETQ. In nucleotides, the CDR3 is TGTGCCAGCAGCCTTGGACAGGGGGTCTACGAGCAGTACTTC. Translated: CASSLGQGVYEQYF.